Presented here are 9 T cell receptor beta chains from one specimen sequenced in a study of blood T cell repertoires in COVID-19. Only in-frame clones appear in the TCRdb table, and some are missing; sequencing was by immunoSEQ multiplex PCR. The sample lists roughly 120,000 clones, about 85% occurring once. Input material: peripheral blood. Every receptor here comes from a human donor in a cohort sampled during active COVID-19.

The chain has TRBV6-5 and TRBJ1-1, with D unclear. There are 13 residues in the CDR3. The germline V gene has CDR1 MNHEY and CDR2 SVGAGI. Trimming took off 6 bases at V and 1 base at J, with 9 bases between the two ends. The CDR3 DNA is TGTGCCAGCAGGCGGGAACAGAACACTGAAGCTTTCTTT. Translating gives CASRREQNTEAFF.

The chain couples TRBV7-9 to TRBJ1-4, with D perhaps matching TRBD1 (5 bases). This CDR3 spans 15 amino acids. Deletions cut 4 bases from V and 0 bases from J, with 9 bases between. The V gene's germline CDR1 is SEHNR and CDR2 FQNEAQ (reference sequence). CDR3 sequence: CASSSRQSTNEKLFF. CDR3 bases: TGTGCCAGCAGCTCCAGACAGTCAACTAATGAAAAACTGTTTTTT.

The chain couples TRBV6-4 to TRBJ1-4; unclear D gene. This CDR3 contains 15 residues. V gave up 6 bases and J gave up 7 bases, with 18 bases separating them. Germline V gene sequence: CDR1 MRHNA, CDR2 SNTAGT. CDR3 sequence: CASSPRRGGCEKLFF. Written as DNA, the CDR3 is TGTGCCAGCAGCCCGAGACGGGGAGGGTGTGAAAAACTGTTTTTT.

J is TRBJ1-3 and V is TRBV11-2; D not certain. This CDR3 spans 15 amino acids. Trimming removed 2 bases from V and 4 bases from J, with 12 bases in between. CDR1 is SGHAT, CDR2 FQNNGV, per germline. The DNA for the CDR3 is TGTGCCAGCAGCTTACACAGCGGGTCCGGAAACACCATATATTTT. Amino acid sequence: CASSLHSGSGNTIYF.

V and J are TRBV5-1 and TRBJ2-1; TRBD2 might be the D (6 bases). The V and J ends lost 2 bases and 6 bases respectively, with 15 bases between them. CDR3 length: 15 amino acids. The germline CDR1 and CDR2 sequences are SGHRS and YFSETQ. DNA for the CDR3: TGCGCCAGCAGCTTTGGTAGCGGACGAAGCAATGAGCAGTTCTTC. Amino acids: CASSFGSGRSNEQFF.

The CDR3 region is CASSQTTGLGNSPLHF. DNA for the CDR3: TGCGCCAGCAGCCAGACAACAGGGTTGGGTAATTCACCCCTCCACTTT. This chain connects TRBV5-1 to TRBJ1-6; D may be TRBD1 (6 bases). The germline gives CDR1 SGHRS, CDR2 YFSETQ. The CDR3 has 16 amino acids. V was shortened by 4 bases and J by 6 bases, with 17 bases between the two germline ends.

The chain carries TRBV30 and TRBJ1-6; D gene uncertain. Looked up from germline, CDR1 is GTSNPN and CDR2 is SVGIG (reference sequence). The V end was cut by 2 bases, the J end by 4 bases, with 12 bases between. CDR3 length: 15 amino acids. The CDR3, as DNA: TGTGCCTGGAGTTCCGAGGGCTGGTATAATTCACCCCTCCACTTT. Protein product: CAWSSEGWYNSPLHF.

The chain recombines TRBV19 with TRBJ2-3; weak D call: TRBD1 (6 bases). The CDR3 contains 15 residues. With 1 base removed from V and 2 bases from J, the gap between germline ends came to 10 bases. The germline V gene has CDR1 LNHDA and CDR2 SQIVND (reference sequence). The CDR3 spells CASSIAQGTTDTQYF. CDR3 DNA: TGTGCCAGTAGTATAGCGCAGGGGACCACAGATACGCAGTATTTT.

J is TRBJ2-1 and V is TRBV11-2, with 8 bases aligning to TRBD2. V shed 0 bases, J shed 8 bases, and the junction held 12 bases outside the gene matches. The CDR3 covers 17 residues. Germline lookup yields CDR1 SGHAT and CDR2 FQNNGV. The CDR3 region has the DNA TGTGCCAGCAGCTTAGATGTTCCGGGACTAGACCCCCATGAGCAGTTCTTC. Translated, it gives CASSLDVPGLDPHEQFF.